This T cell receptor (beta chain) stems from a study of cytomegalovirus exposure and HLA in healthy donors (dated by TCRdb to about 2017). Background on the whole study: An earlier analysis of 587 of the donors reported over 250 Gb of sequence data and 95 million to 120 million unique TCR beta sequences obtained from approximately 180 million T cells. A later analysis re-examined previously published TCR beta repertoires from 600 to 700 donors and added high-resolution HLA genotyping to investigate patterns of TCR occurrence. About 300 gigabases of sequencing data and some 85 million unique TCR sequences were included in an early release covering around 600 HLA-typed donors. The number of donors typed differed by locus, with about 629-640 for A, B, C, DRB1 and DQB1, 522 for DQA1, about 610 for DPA1, and over 400 for DPB1. Every discovery cohort repertoire had been produced on one sequencing platform. Among the approximately 420 genotyped donors, more than 70% belonged to the genetic ancestry cluster associated with self-reported Caucasian donors. Using immunosequencing, the study profiled T cell repertoires from about 650 subjects and related those repertoires to cytomegalovirus serostatus. A later genetic analysis used genome-wide SNP genotypes for about 65% of the 666 donors, treating that subset as a discovery cohort. Donor age, sex, ethnicity and CMV serostatus were collected together with the repertoire data. An earlier analysis of several hundred of the donors applied high-throughput TCR beta sequencing to assess whether each TCR beta V gene segment acted as functional or pseudogenic. Rather than drawing on any new phenotypic data, the later analysis identified candidate immune exposures from TCR beta sequences and the way those sequences occurred across donors. The aim of the study was to test whether cataloging public T cell receptors could identify signatures of past pathogen exposure. A separate validation cohort of roughly 130 different subjects was used in addition to the approximately 700-subject first cohort. Because of strong linkage in the cohort, five DR-DQ haplotypes were treated as single units for association and clustering. To predict cytomegalovirus infection status, the study brought together high-throughput TCR immunosequencing, statistical association of individual TCRs with disease status, and machine learning. HLA typing included class I and class II loci at four-digit resolution. Among approximately 370 genotyped donors of the cohort, an average of around 220,000 unique TCR beta nucleotide sequences was sequenced per donor, of which about 20% were non-productive.

The paper's findings and limits, for the study overall: Several of the top co-occurrence clusters appeared to be linked to parvovirus B19, influenza, CMV and Epstein-Barr virus, according to a later analysis. Most TCR sequences were seen in very few donors, while some public TCRs were found in many individuals. Most CMV-associated TCR beta chains appeared to be HLA-restricted in a later analysis, and the HLA associations seemed to be driven largely by CMV exposure. A further reported finding was that TCR beta sequences accurately predicted the HLA-A and HLA-B alleles for most subjects in the first cohort. In vitro tests confirmed that three of the cytomegalovirus-associated TCR beta chains recognize cytomegalovirus antigens. When HLA alleles, especially DR and DQ, strongly co-occurred, TCR associations were difficult to assign to individual alleles. V-gene and J-gene trimming of TCR beta chains was associated with a missense DCLRE1C variant in a later genetic analysis, and the association was replicated in an independent cohort. Because counts were too low, seventeen rarely observed V segments, including chromosome 9 orphons, were excluded from the earlier analysis of 587 of the donors. Linkage disequilibrium might explain the correlated functional status among segregating V segments, but an unknown experimental factor could not be excluded. Because HLA typing was unavailable for some donors at each locus, only the typed subset was used in association tests. It was suggested by the authors that the approach could potentially be generalized to other disease states and immunological phenotypes. At a false discovery rate of 0.05, a later analysis linked 16,000 or so TCR beta sequences to specific HLA alleles. A later analysis found that TCR association rates varied across HLA loci, with DRB1 alleles showing the most associated TCRs and HLA-C alleles the fewest. Some IMGT-functional V segments, including TRBV6-2 and TRBV6-3, could not be told apart with the 87-base-pair reads, so those segments were excluded. The study gave a list of 150 to 200 TCR beta chains associated with cytomegalovirus. In an earlier analysis of about 550 of the donors, most TCR beta V segments were observed in productive rearrangements about 90% or about 30% of the time, broadly matching IMGT annotations. The sequencing pipeline was judged likely to have produced a cluster of highly shared sequence variants as a technical artifact. In a later analysis, HLA-associated TCR beta chains were found to be more clonally expanded and to have lower generation probabilities than equally common non-associated chains. The classifier was reported to diagnose cytomegalovirus status with high specificity and sensitivity in both the original and validation cohorts. In a later genetic analysis, fewer N-insertions in productive TCRs were reported among donors in an Asian-associated ancestry cluster than the roughly 670-donor mean. The presence/absence analyses assumed that sequencing depth was roughly uniform across donors, and that assumption may not be true. For the cohort, immune exposure information was limited to CMV serostatus. Only TCR beta chains were sequenced in this cohort, and the absence of alpha or paired-chain data limited detectable features.

The germline V and J ends show losses of 0 bases and 4 bases respectively, and no gene match explains 11 bases of the junction. CDR1 and CDR2, looked up from the germline V gene, are LGHNA and YSLEER. The CDR3 numbers 19 residues from cysteine through phenylalanine. The DNA shown is the 57-base CDR3, in frame from base 1. In total, roughly 670 healthy bone marrow donors made up the cohort. Cohort members were all nominally healthy when sampled, although unrecorded immune exposures were likely present. The donor tested CMV seropositive and was one of the 289 seropositive cohort members. A peripheral blood sample was provided by each donor, and peripheral blood mononuclear cells were used for TCR beta sequencing. The Qiagen DNeasy Blood Extraction Kit was used to extract genomic DNA from the blood cell samples. A remark on this clone: Its specific antigen is unknown. There are no base qualities to consult, and no much larger clone falls within one base.

Libraries were built with the immunoSEQ multiplex PCR assay. For the multiplex PCR, a mixture combining 60 forward primers for TCR Vbeta segments and 13 reverse primers for TCR Jbeta segments was used. The CDR3 region of rearranged TCR beta genes was amplified from genomic DNA by a multiplex PCR assay. The amplified TCR beta libraries were sequenced on the Illumina HiSeq System as 87-base-pair reads. In the original analysis: A later analysis tallied 75 million to 95 million unique TCR beta chains across the 666 repertoires, and approximately 11 million of those chains were shared by two or more donors. Raw reads were error-corrected and collapsed into unique sequences by a nearest-neighbor algorithm in which closely related sequences were merged to remove PCR and sequencing errors. V, D and J gene segments were assigned by aligning CDR3 sequences to IMGT reference sequences. Each retained sequence needed at least a six-nucleotide match to both a V gene segment and a J gene segment. Rearrangements were called productive when the CDR3 lacked stop codons and stayed in frame with V and J; all others were non-productive. CDR3 was defined by IMGT convention, running from the second conserved V-encoded cysteine to the conserved J-encoded phenylalanine. Sequences without an unambiguous match to a single V gene segment were excluded from the earlier analysis of approximately 560 of the donors. An earlier analysis of 500 to 600 of the donors classified V segments as functional when productive rearrangements were above 56.7% and as segregating when the standard deviation between donors was above 5%. A statistical classification framework was developed to diagnose cytomegalovirus status using the catalog of TCR beta chain sequences. In a later analysis, TCR nucleotide sequences were compared against IMGT/GENE-DB human TR gene sequences so that V and J genes could be assigned. The TCRdist pipeline was used in a later analysis to assign CDR3 sequences and most-parsimonious VDJ recombination scenarios. In a later analysis, each TCR beta chain was defined by its CDR3 amino acid sequence together with its V-gene family, and reads lacking a unique V-gene family were excluded. A later analysis removed 550 to 700 highly shared, low-generation-probability nucleotide sequences to deal with suspected cross-contamination and a sequencing artifact. In a later analysis, a clonal expansion index was calculated for each public chain from normalized within-repertoire ranks of inferred template counts. A later analysis computed generation probabilities with a VDJ recombination model fitted to out-of-frame rearrangements, and checked the results against IGoR. A later analysis scored TCR-TCR, TCR-HLA and TCR-CMV co-occurrence with hypergeometric tests, applying a repertoire-size bias correction to TCR pairs. In a later analysis, false discovery rates were estimated by permuting HLA or CMV assignments 20 times. In a later analysis, co-occurring TCRs were grouped using DBSCAN, with TCRdist sequence similarity added in when clustering inside HLA-allele-positive subsets. Co-occurrence clustering excluded repertoires with fewer than 30,000 or more than 120,000 public chains, plus five with anomalous nucleotide sharing. Drawn from immuneACCESS, this table holds only the in-frame rearrangements with V and J called that TCRdb kept. Clones are partly lost; checked studies trace under half to an unresolved V gene and leave the rest unexplained. For V, J and clone size, that table is used; D and trimming come from the DNA. This sample is represented by some 250,000 clones; over 80% of them were singletons. The leading ten clones occupy 5% to 6.5% of the sample.

The V and J segments used are TRBV4-3 and TRBJ2-1; TRBD2 matches 11 bases in the middle. The clonotype comes from a woman aged 40 to 50 in good health and CMV-seropositive. What was sequenced was PBMCs. Here is the DNA: TGCGCCAGCAGCCAAGATGCTAGCGGGAGGTCGGGGTGGTACAATGAGCAGTTCTTC. Translated, this gives CASSQDASGRSGWYNEQFF.